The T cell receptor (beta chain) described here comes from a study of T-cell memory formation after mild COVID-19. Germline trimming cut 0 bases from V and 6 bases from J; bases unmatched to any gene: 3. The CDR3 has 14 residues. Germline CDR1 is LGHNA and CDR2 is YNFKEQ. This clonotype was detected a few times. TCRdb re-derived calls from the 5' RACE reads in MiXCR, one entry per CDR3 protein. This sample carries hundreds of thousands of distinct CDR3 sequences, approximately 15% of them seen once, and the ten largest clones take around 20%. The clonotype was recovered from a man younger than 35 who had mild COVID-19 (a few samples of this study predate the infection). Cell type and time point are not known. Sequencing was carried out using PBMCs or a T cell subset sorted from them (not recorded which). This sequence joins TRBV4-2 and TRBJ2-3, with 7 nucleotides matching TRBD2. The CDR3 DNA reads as TGTGCCAGCAGCCAAGATCGGCGGGGGGATACGCAGTATTTT. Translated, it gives CASSQDRRGDTQYF.